This T cell receptor (beta chain) originates from a study of control samples from healthy donors and cancer patients. Germline values: CDR1 LNHDA, CDR2 SQIVND (reference sequence). Trimming took off 6 bases at V and 4 bases at J, with 18 bases between the two ends. The CDR3 runs to 15 residues. Method: immunoSEQ multiplex PCR; TCRdb's copy keeps in-frame clones and lacks some. The sample includes about 130,000 clones, 80% to 95% seen only once; the top ten take around 2.5%. This TCR was recovered from a man between 18 and 35 years old in good health. The V call is TRBV19, the J call TRBJ1-1, with a weak D call TRBD1 (6 bases). The sample consisted of blood. The CDR3 loop is CASSPRGQRGTEAFF. The CDR3, as DNA: TGTGCCAGTAGCCCGCGGGGGCAGAGGGGCACTGAAGCTTTCTTT. Together with reference TRBV19 and TRBJ1-1, the CDR3 gives the full variable domain: DGGITQSPKYLFRKEGQNVTLSCEQNLNHDAMYWYRQDPGQGLRLIYYSQIVNDFQKGDIAEGYSVSREKKESFPLTVTSAQKNPTAFYLCASSPRGQRGTEAFFGQGTRLTVV.